These T cell receptor beta chains were read from a single sample in a study of blood T cell repertoires in COVID-19. The data were produced by immunoSEQ multiplex PCR, yet TCRdb's version contains in-frame clones alone and is incomplete. Of about 190,000 clones in the sample, about 87% were seen once. Sequencing input: peripheral blood. The receptor set was obtained from a woman aged 18-30 years who had recovered from COVID-19. Both conserved end residues are part of each CDR3. Fields, in order: CDR3 DNA, CDR3 protein, clone size, J gene, D gene, V gene. D genes are given only for firm matches. A row's size may be missing; if present it is once, few, many or a size class.

CDR3 DNA: TGCGCCAGCAGCCAGAGCGGGGGTGGAAGCTATGGCTACACCTTC
CDR3 protein: CASSQSGGGSYGYTF
clone size: NA
J gene: TRBJ1-2
D gene: NA
V gene: TRBV4-1

CDR3 DNA: TGCGCCAGCAGCTTGGGGGCGGGAAAGTTGACTGAAGCTTTCTTT
CDR3 protein: CASSLGAGKLTEAFF
clone size: NA
J gene: TRBJ1-1
D gene: NA
V gene: TRBV5-1

CDR3 DNA: TGTGCCACCAGCACAAGGCCCCCGTTTGGACTAGCGGGAGTCGGTCGCAATGAGCAGTTCTTC
CDR3 protein: CATSTRPPFGLAGVGRNEQFF
clone size: NA
J gene: TRBJ2-1
D gene: TRBD2
V gene: TRBV15

CDR3 DNA: TGTGCCAGCAGCCTCGGGGACAGGGACCAAGAGACCCAGTACTTC
CDR3 protein: CASSLGDRDQETQYF
clone size: NA
J gene: TRBJ2-5
D gene: TRBD1
V gene: TRBV7-3

CDR3 DNA: TGTGCCAGCAGCCCACCCGGGACTAGATACAATGAGCAGTTCTTC
CDR3 protein: CASSPPGTRYNEQFF
clone size: NA
J gene: TRBJ2-1
D gene: TRBD2
V gene: TRBV7-9

CDR3 DNA: TGTGCCAGCATCCCGGGTCTGCGGGGGGGCCCAGATACGCAGTATTTT
CDR3 protein: CASIPGLRGGPDTQYF
clone size: NA
J gene: TRBJ2-3
D gene: TRBD2
V gene: TRBV2

CDR3 DNA: TGTGCCAGTAGTATACCACCTTACGGAGCTTTCTTT
CDR3 protein: CASSIPPYGAFF
clone size: NA
J gene: TRBJ1-1
D gene: NA
V gene: TRBV19

CDR3 DNA: TGTGCCAGCAGCTTAGGAACAGGGACGAACATTCAGTACTTC
CDR3 protein: CASSLGTGTNIQYF
clone size: NA
J gene: TRBJ2-4
D gene: NA
V gene: TRBV7-9

CDR3 DNA: TGTGCCAGCAGATCAACAGATACGCAGTATTTT
CDR3 protein: CASRSTDTQYF
clone size: once
J gene: TRBJ2-3
D gene: NA
V gene: TRBV28

CDR3 DNA: TGTGCCAGCAGTTTTACAGGGGAGAACAATGAGCAGTTCTTC
CDR3 protein: CASSFTGENNEQFF
clone size: NA
J gene: TRBJ2-1
D gene: TRBD1
V gene: TRBV27

CDR3 DNA: TGCGCCAGCAGCTTACGAAAGACAGGGGACACTAATTCACCCCTCCACTTT
CDR3 protein: CASSLRKTGDTNSPLHF
clone size: NA
J gene: TRBJ1-6
D gene: TRBD1
V gene: TRBV5-1

CDR3 DNA: TGTGCCAGCAACCCCAGCGGGAGAGATGAGCAGTTCTTC
CDR3 protein: CASNPSGRDEQFF
clone size: NA
J gene: TRBJ2-1
D gene: TRBD2
V gene: TRBV12-3/TRBV12-4

CDR3 DNA: TGTGCCAGCAGCAAGGCGGAGGGTGGTGGCAATCAGCCCCAGCATTTT
CDR3 protein: CASSKAEGGGNQPQHF
clone size: few
J gene: TRBJ1-5
D gene: NA
V gene: TRBV21-1

CDR3 DNA: TGTGCCAGCGGTTTGGGAGGTGAAAAACTGTTTTTT
CDR3 protein: CASGLGGEKLFF
clone size: once
J gene: TRBJ1-4
D gene: NA
V gene: TRBV25-1

CDR3 DNA: TGTGCCAGCAGCACCGGGACAGTACCCGGCTACACCTTC
CDR3 protein: CASSTGTVPGYTF
clone size: NA
J gene: TRBJ1-2
D gene: TRBD1
V gene: TRBV5-5

CDR3 DNA: TGTGCCAGCAGTTATATGGGGGCGGATGGCTACACCTTC
CDR3 protein: CASSYMGADGYTF
clone size: few
J gene: TRBJ1-2
D gene: NA
V gene: TRBV27

CDR3 DNA: TGTGCCAACAGCCACCGGGACAGGGAAGCTTTCTTT
CDR3 protein: CANSHRDREAFF
clone size: NA
J gene: TRBJ1-1
D gene: TRBD1
V gene: TRBV11-3

CDR3 DNA: TGTGCCAGCAGTGAAGGGCCAGGTAGTTCCTACGAGCAGTACTTC
CDR3 protein: CASSEGPGSSYEQYF
clone size: once
J gene: TRBJ2-7
D gene: NA
V gene: TRBV6-1

CDR3 DNA: TGTGCCAGCAGTTACCTGGGACAGGGTTCGGCCGGGGAGCTGTTTTTT
CDR3 protein: CASSYLGQGSAGELFF
clone size: NA
J gene: TRBJ2-2
D gene: TRBD1
V gene: TRBV6-2/TRBV6-3

CDR3 DNA: TGTGCCAGCAGCTTAGCGGGCACCACAGATACGCAGTATTTT
CDR3 protein: CASSLAGTTDTQYF
clone size: many
J gene: TRBJ2-3
D gene: NA
V gene: TRBV7-2

CDR3 DNA: TGTGCCAGCAGTTTTGGACAAGCAACTAATGAAAAACTGTTTTTT
CDR3 protein: CASSFGQATNEKLFF
clone size: few
J gene: TRBJ1-4
D gene: NA
V gene: TRBV28

CDR3 DNA: TGTGCCAGCACTCGGGACAGCAACACTGAAGCTTTCTTT
CDR3 protein: CASTRDSNTEAFF
clone size: NA
J gene: TRBJ1-1
D gene: TRBD1
V gene: TRBV25-1

CDR3 DNA: TGTGCCGGCTCGTACATGGATGAAAAACTGTTTTTT
CDR3 protein: CAGSYMDEKLFF
clone size: few
J gene: TRBJ1-4
D gene: NA
V gene: TRBV6-6